The T cell receptor (beta chain) under discussion was sequenced for a study of shared clonotypes between healthy human individuals. Concerning this clone: This sample also contains other DNA sequences that code for the same CDR3.

Researchers divided each subset's genomic DNA evenly across several immunoSEQ plates. The data were produced by immunoSEQ multiplex PCR, yet TCRdb's version contains in-frame clones alone and is incomplete. The top ten hold more than 0.1% of the sample, which has around 2.3 million clones, 90% to 96% seen once. This CDR3 region has 13 residues. The germline gives CDR1 SGHRS, CDR2 YFSETQ. V dropped 4 bases and J dropped 2 bases, with 10 bases sitting between them. This sequence originates from a man aged 18 to 30 in good health. This chain links TRBV5-1 with TRBJ2-7; TRBD2 is a possible D gene (5 bases). Sequenced input: naive CD4+ T cells sorted from blood. Documented subset: CD45RA+ positively selected. This CDR3 is CASSRPGTYEQYF. For the CDR3, the DNA is TGCGCCAGCAGCCGCCCGGGGACCTACGAGCAGTACTTC.